The rows below give T cell receptor beta chains drawn from one sample of a study of blood T cell repertoires in COVID-19. Measured with immunoSEQ multiplex PCR; TCRdb has only the in-frame clones, and not every one. This sample has roughly 300,000 clones; 85% occur once, and the top ten carry 2% to 3%. Sequenced input: PBMCs or T cells enriched from blood (not recorded which). These TCRs come from a woman aged 50 to 65 who had recovered from COVID-19. CDR3s include the opening cysteine and the closing phenylalanine or tryptophan. The D gene is left open where the match is weak. For some rows the clone size is stated as once, few or many, or as a class when expanded; others skip it.

J: TRBJ1-1; size: .; D: .; V: TRBV3-1/TRBV3-2; DNA: TGTGCCAGCAGCTTCGAACACAGGGACACTGAAGCTTTCTTT; CDR3: CASSFEHRDTEAFF
J: TRBJ2-7; size: .; D: .; V: TRBV9; DNA: TGTGCCAGCAGCGTAGCGGCTAGCCTACTCTACGAGCAGTACTTC; CDR3: CASSVAASLLYEQYF
J: TRBJ1-6; size: .; D: .; V: TRBV19; DNA: TGTGCCAGTACGGGGAGGGATTCACCCCTCCACTTT; CDR3: CASTGRDSPLHF
J: TRBJ1-2; size: .; D: .; V: TRBV4-3; DNA: TGCGCCAGCAGCCAAGTAACGAGGGGGAGGGCCTTCTATGGCTACACCTTC; CDR3: CASSQVTRGRAFYGYTF
J: TRBJ2-2; size: .; D: TRBD2; V: TRBV6-4; DNA: TGTGCCAGCAGTGAGCGGGGGGGCACCGGGGAGCTGTTTTTT; CDR3: CASSERGGTGELFF
J: TRBJ1-4; size: .; D: .; V: TRBV5-1; DNA: TGCGCCAGCAGCCCGACGACAGCAACTAATGAAAAACTGTTTTTT; CDR3: CASSPTTATNEKLFF
J: TRBJ1-1; size: few; D: .; V: TRBV7-9; DNA: TGTGCCAGCAGCTTAGATCGGAGAGCTTTCTTT; CDR3: CASSLDRRAFF
J: TRBJ1-2; size: few; D: TRBD1; V: TRBV28; DNA: TGTGCCAGCAGTTCTTCCGGGACAGGGGGCGCCGGCTATGGCTACACCTTC; CDR3: CASSSSGTGGAGYGYTF
J: TRBJ1-2; size: few; D: .; V: TRBV5-1; DNA: TGCGCCAGCAGCTTGGGGACAGTCCTGGGGGGCTACACCTTC; CDR3: CASSLGTVLGGYTF
J: TRBJ2-1; size: .; D: .; V: TRBV7-9; DNA: TGTGCCAGCAGCTTAGCGGGACTCGGAGAGCAGTTCTTC; CDR3: CASSLAGLGEQFF
J: TRBJ1-2; size: once; D: .; V: TRBV19; DNA: TGTGCCAGTAGTAACAAAATCGGGGGAATCCATGGCTACACCTTC; CDR3: CASSNKIGGIHGYTF
J: TRBJ1-1; size: .; D: .; V: TRBV29-1; DNA: TGCAGCGTTGGGCCAGGGATGAACACTGAAGCTTTCTTT; CDR3: CSVGPGMNTEAFF
J: TRBJ1-2; size: .; D: .; V: TRBV12-3/TRBV12-4; DNA: TGTGCCAGCAGCCCTGGACAATATTATGGCTACACCTTC; CDR3: CASSPGQYYGYTF
J: TRBJ2-2; size: .; D: TRBD1; V: TRBV5-1; DNA: TGCGCCAGCAGGGCCGGACAGGTTCCCACCGGGGAGCTGTTTTTT; CDR3: CASRAGQVPTGELFF
J: TRBJ1-2; size: once; D: .; V: TRBV29-1; DNA: TGCAGCGTTGATACGGTGGGCTACACCTTC; CDR3: CSVDTVGYTF
J: TRBJ1-6; size: .; D: .; V: TRBV6-5; DNA: TGTGCCAGCAGGGGGGGACTGGGCAATTCACCCCTCCACTTT; CDR3: CASRGGLGNSPLHF
J: TRBJ1-1; size: .; D: TRBD1; V: TRBV4-1; DNA: TGCGCCAGCAGCCAAGACCCCAGGGGGCGGGATGTGAATGCTTTCTTT; CDR3: CASSQDPRGRDVNAFF
J: TRBJ2-6; size: .; D: .; V: TRBV7-9; DNA: TGTGCCAGCAGCTCCCAGTCGTACTGGGCCTCTGGGGCCAACGTCCTGACTTTC; CDR3: CASSSQSYWASGANVLTF
J: TRBJ2-7; size: .; D: TRBD1; V: TRBV30; DNA: TGTGCCTGGAGTCCCGGGACAGCCTACGAGCAGTACTTC; CDR3: CAWSPGTAYEQYF
J: TRBJ2-3; size: .; D: .; V: TRBV5-4; DNA: TGTGCCAGCAGCTTGGGATTCCGGGGGGCTAGGACAGATACGCAGTATTTT; CDR3: CASSLGFRGARTDTQYF
J: TRBJ1-2; size: .; D: TRBD1; V: TRBV5-4; DNA: TGTGCCAGCAGCCGGGATCGACAGGGGGGAGATGGCTACACCTTC; CDR3: CASSRDRQGGDGYTF
J: TRBJ2-3; size: once; D: TRBD2; V: TRBV5-6; DNA: TGTGCCAGCATGGAGGGCGGGAGCGTAGCGAATACGCAGTATTTT; CDR3: CASMEGGSVANTQYF
J: TRBJ1-1; size: .; D: .; V: TRBV11-2; DNA: TGTGCCAGCATTTGGACAGTGGCTTCTGAAGCTTTCTTT; CDR3: CASIWTVASEAFF
J: TRBJ2-7; size: .; D: TRBD1; V: TRBV6-2/TRBV6-3; DNA: TGTGCCAGCAGTTATCTCGGGACAGGGAACGACGAGCAGTACTTC; CDR3: CASSYLGTGNDEQYF
J: TRBJ1-2; size: few; D: TRBD1; V: TRBV30; DNA: TGTGCCTGGGGAAGACAGGGGGAAACGTACTATGGCTACACCTTC; CDR3: CAWGRQGETYYGYTF
J: TRBJ2-5; size: .; D: TRBD1; V: TRBV7-9; DNA: TGTGCCAGCAGCCTAGGGACAGGGGGAGGAGAGACCCAGTACTTC; CDR3: CASSLGTGGGETQYF
J: TRBJ2-5; size: .; D: TRBD2; V: TRBV4-1; DNA: TGCGCCAGCAGCGCATCCGGGACTAGCGGGGGGGAGACCCAGTACTTC; CDR3: CASSASGTSGGETQYF
J: TRBJ1-4; size: .; D: .; V: TRBV27; DNA: TGTGCCAGCAGTAGGGGTGATGGGACTAATGAAAAACTGTTTTTT; CDR3: CASSRGDGTNEKLFF
J: TRBJ1-6; size: .; D: TRBD1; V: TRBV18; DNA: TGTGCCAGCTCACCATCCGGGACAGGGGGTAATTCACCCCTCCACTTT; CDR3: CASSPSGTGGNSPLHF
J: TRBJ1-1; size: .; D: .; V: TRBV19; DNA: TGTGCCAGTAGCATCGGGTTCGGTAACACTGAAGCTTTCTTT; CDR3: CASSIGFGNTEAFF
J: TRBJ2-7; size: once; D: .; V: TRBV10-3; DNA: TGTGCCATCAGTGAGTCGAGGGACTCCTACGAGCAGTACTTC; CDR3: CAISESRDSYEQYF
J: TRBJ2-1; size: .; D: TRBD2; V: TRBV28; DNA: TGTGCCAGCACCGGGACTAGCCCATACAATGAGCAGTTCTTC; CDR3: CASTGTSPYNEQFF
J: TRBJ1-5; size: .; D: .; V: TRBV7-9; DNA: TGTGCCAGCAGCGCCACGGGGTGGGTATCAGGGGTCGCGAATCAGCCCCAGCATTTT; CDR3: CASSATGWVSGVANQPQHF
J: TRBJ2-7; size: .; D: .; V: TRBV11-2; DNA: TGTGCCAGCAGCTGGGGCCCTCCGGGTACCTACGAGCAGTACTTC; CDR3: CASSWGPPGTYEQYF
J: TRBJ1-2; size: .; D: TRBD1; V: TRBV28; DNA: TGTGCCAGCAGGGGACAGGGGACCTCCTATGGCTACACCTTC; CDR3: CASRGQGTSYGYTF
J: TRBJ1-4; size: .; D: .; V: TRBV4-1; DNA: TGCGCCAGCAGCCAACAGACAACAACTAATGAAAAACTGTTTTTT; CDR3: CASSQQTTTNEKLFF
J: TRBJ1-1; size: .; D: .; V: TRBV18; DNA: TGTGCCAGCTCATTACAGGTGAACACTGAAGCTTTCTTT; CDR3: CASSLQVNTEAFF
J: TRBJ1-2; size: .; D: .; V: TRBV2; DNA: TGTGCCAGCAGTGAAGCGCTTCGAGGGTTTGGTGGCTACACCTTC; CDR3: CASSEALRGFGGYTF
J: TRBJ2-3; size: .; D: TRBD1; V: TRBV5-1; DNA: TGCGCCAGCACGCGGGACAGGGGCACAGATACGCAGTATTTT; CDR3: CASTRDRGTDTQYF
J: TRBJ1-1; size: .; D: .; V: TRBV4-3; DNA: TGCGCCAGCAGCCAAGACCTTGTACTGAGCACTGAAGCTTTCTTT; CDR3: CASSQDLVLSTEAFF
J: TRBJ2-7; size: .; D: .; V: TRBV14; DNA: TGTGCCAGCAGCCAAGGATCCCACTGGGCGGGTTACGAGCAGTACTTC; CDR3: CASSQGSHWAGYEQYF
J: TRBJ1-1; size: once; D: TRBD1; V: TRBV6-5; DNA: TGTGCCAGCAGTTTAGACAGGGTCACTGAAGCTTTCTTT; CDR3: CASSLDRVTEAFF
J: TRBJ2-2; size: many; D: .; V: TRBV19; DNA: TGTGCCAGTAGCCCGGGGTACACCGGGGAGCTGTTTTTT; CDR3: CASSPGYTGELFF
J: TRBJ2-3; size: .; D: TRBD2; V: TRBV7-2; DNA: TGTGCCAGCAGCACTAGCGGCCTTAGGATGGTTGCGCAGTATTTT; CDR3: CASSTSGLRMVAQYF
J: TRBJ2-5; size: .; D: .; V: TRBV7-7; DNA: TGTGCCAGCAGCGTCACTTCCCAGGGGGAGACCCAGTACTTC; CDR3: CASSVTSQGETQYF
J: TRBJ2-7; size: .; D: .; V: TRBV25-1; DNA: TGTGCCACCAGTCCGACAGGACAATCCTACGAGCAGTACTTC; CDR3: CATSPTGQSYEQYF
J: TRBJ1-1; size: .; D: .; V: TRBV20-1; DNA: TGCAGTGCTAGTAACCCACAGGGAAAACTTGAAGCTTTCTTT; CDR3: CSASNPQGKLEAFF
J: TRBJ1-6; size: few; D: TRBD1; V: TRBV11-2; DNA: TGTGCCAGCAGCTTACGGGACAGGGGGCTGAATTCACCCCTCCACTTT; CDR3: CASSLRDRGLNSPLHF
J: TRBJ2-6; size: .; D: .; V: TRBV5-1; DNA: TGCGCCAGCAGAGAGGAGATCTCTGGGGCCAACGTCCTGACTTTC; CDR3: CASREEISGANVLTF
J: TRBJ2-3; size: .; D: .; V: TRBV5-1; DNA: TGCGCCAGCAGCTATCACACTACCACAGATACGCAGTATTTT; CDR3: CASSYHTTTDTQYF
J: TRBJ1-5; size: .; D: TRBD1; V: TRBV6-5; DNA: TGTGCCAGCATGGGACAGGGCCGGGAACTCCAGCATTTT; CDR3: CASMGQGRELQHF
J: TRBJ2-7; size: once; D: .; V: TRBV27; DNA: TGTGCCAGCAGTTTAAGTGCAGGGGCAGGGTACGAGCAGTACTTC; CDR3: CASSLSAGAGYEQYF
J: TRBJ2-7; size: .; D: TRBD1; V: TRBV3-1/TRBV3-2; DNA: TGTGCCAGCAGCCATATGGGAGGGGACAGGGATGAGGAGCAGTACTTC; CDR3: CASSHMGGDRDEEQYF
J: TRBJ1-1; size: .; D: .; V: TRBV24-1; DNA: TGTGCCACCCTGAAGGCAGGAAACACTGAAGCTTTCTTT; CDR3: CATLKAGNTEAFF
J: TRBJ2-7; size: many; D: TRBD2; V: TRBV27; DNA: TGTGCCAGCAGTCCTCTAGCGGGAGTTCTCTACGAGCAGTACTTC; CDR3: CASSPLAGVLYEQYF
J: TRBJ1-5; size: few; D: TRBD1; V: TRBV11-2; DNA: TGTGCCAGCAGCTCCACTACAGGGGATCAGCCCCAGCATTTT; CDR3: CASSSTTGDQPQHF
J: TRBJ1-6; size: .; D: .; V: TRBV11-3; DNA: TGTGCCAGCAGCTTCGCGGAGAATTCACCCCTCCACTTT; CDR3: CASSFAENSPLHF
J: TRBJ2-7; size: .; D: TRBD1; V: TRBV18; DNA: TGTGCCAGCTCATCAAGGGGACAGTACGAGCAGTACTTC; CDR3: CASSSRGQYEQYF
J: TRBJ2-3; size: .; D: TRBD1; V: TRBV3-1/TRBV3-2; DNA: TGTGCCAGCAGCCAATATGGGGTAGGGGGCGACGCAGATACGCAGTATTTT; CDR3: CASSQYGVGGDADTQYF